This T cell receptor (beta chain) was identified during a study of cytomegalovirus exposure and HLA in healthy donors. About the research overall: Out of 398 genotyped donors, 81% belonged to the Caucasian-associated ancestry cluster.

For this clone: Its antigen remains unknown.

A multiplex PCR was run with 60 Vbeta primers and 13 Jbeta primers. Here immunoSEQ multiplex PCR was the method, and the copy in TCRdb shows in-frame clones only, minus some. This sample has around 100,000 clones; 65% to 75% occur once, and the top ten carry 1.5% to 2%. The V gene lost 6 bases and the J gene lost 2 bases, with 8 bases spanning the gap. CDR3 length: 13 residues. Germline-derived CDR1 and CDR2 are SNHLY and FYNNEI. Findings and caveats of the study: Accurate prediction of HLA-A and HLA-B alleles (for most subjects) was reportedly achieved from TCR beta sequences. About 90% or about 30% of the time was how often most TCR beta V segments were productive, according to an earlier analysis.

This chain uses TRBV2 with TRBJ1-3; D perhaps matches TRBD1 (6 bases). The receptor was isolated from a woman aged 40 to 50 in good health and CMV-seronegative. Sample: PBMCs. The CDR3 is CASSTGPGNTIYF. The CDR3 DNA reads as TGTGCCAGCAGCACAGGGCCTGGAAACACCATATATTTT.